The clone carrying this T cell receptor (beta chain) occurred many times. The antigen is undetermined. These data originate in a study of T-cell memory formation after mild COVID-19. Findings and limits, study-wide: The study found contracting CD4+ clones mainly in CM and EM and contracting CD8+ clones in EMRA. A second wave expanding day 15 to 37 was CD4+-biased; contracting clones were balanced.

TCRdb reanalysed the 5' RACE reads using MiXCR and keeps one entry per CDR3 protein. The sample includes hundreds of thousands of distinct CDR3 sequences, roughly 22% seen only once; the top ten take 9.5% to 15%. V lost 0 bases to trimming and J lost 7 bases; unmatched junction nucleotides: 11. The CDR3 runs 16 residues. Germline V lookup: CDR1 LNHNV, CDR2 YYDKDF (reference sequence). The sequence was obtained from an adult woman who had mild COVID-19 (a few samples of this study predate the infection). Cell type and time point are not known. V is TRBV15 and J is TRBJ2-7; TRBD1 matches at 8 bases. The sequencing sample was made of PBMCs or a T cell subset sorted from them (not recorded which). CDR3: CATSRDPGGAGLEQYF. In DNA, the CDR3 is TGTGCCACCAGCAGAGATCCAGGGGGCGCAGGACTTGAGCAGTACTTC.